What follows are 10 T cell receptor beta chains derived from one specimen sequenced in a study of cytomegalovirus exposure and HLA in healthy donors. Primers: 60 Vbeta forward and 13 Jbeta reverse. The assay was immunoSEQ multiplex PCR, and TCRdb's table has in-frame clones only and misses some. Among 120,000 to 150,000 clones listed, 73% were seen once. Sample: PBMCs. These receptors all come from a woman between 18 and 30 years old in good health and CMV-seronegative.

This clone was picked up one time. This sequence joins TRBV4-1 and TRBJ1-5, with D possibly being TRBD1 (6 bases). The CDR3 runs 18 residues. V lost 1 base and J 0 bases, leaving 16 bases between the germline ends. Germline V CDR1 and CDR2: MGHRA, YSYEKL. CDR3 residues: CASSQARDKFNSNQPQHF. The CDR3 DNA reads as TGCGCCAGCAGCCAAGCCCGGGACAAATTTAATAGCAATCAGCCCCAGCATTTT.

The CDR3 here is CASSTNKYGYTF. Here the CDR3 DNA reads TGTGCCAGTAGTACCAACAAGTATGGCTACACCTTC. The chain combines TRBV19 with TRBJ1-2; D unresolved. The CDR3 contains 12 residues. CDR1 LNHDA and CDR2 SQIVND come from the germline V gene (reference sequence). V was pared by 4 bases and J by 5 bases, with 8 bases between.

The CDR3 bases are TGCGCCAGCAGCCAAGAAGACAGGAGGAACACTGAAGCTTTCTTT. It specifies CASSQEDRRNTEAFF. The rearrangement links TRBV4-3 to TRBJ1-1, with D tentatively TRBD1 (6 bases). This CDR3 has 15 amino acids. With 0 bases removed from V and 1 base from J, the gap between germline ends came to 9 bases. The germline CDR1 and CDR2 sequences are LGHNA and YSLEER.

The CDR3 DNA reads TGTGCTAGTGGTTTGGTACTAGCGGGCTCCTACAATGAGCAGTTCTTC. Translating it yields CASGLVLAGSYNEQFF. This chain joins TRBV12-5 and TRBJ2-1, with 9 bases lining up with TRBD2. CDR3 length equals 16 residues. Germline CDR1 LGHNT, CDR2 FRNRAP. J gave up 0 bases and V 0 bases, and 0 bases lay outside the gene matches.

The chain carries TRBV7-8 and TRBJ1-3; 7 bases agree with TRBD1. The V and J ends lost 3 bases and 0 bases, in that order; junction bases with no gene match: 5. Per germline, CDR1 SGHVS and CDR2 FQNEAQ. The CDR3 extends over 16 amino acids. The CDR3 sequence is CASSLGTEDSGNTIYF. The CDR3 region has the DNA TGTGCCAGCAGCTTGGGGACAGAAGACTCTGGAAACACCATATATTTT.

CDR3 sequence (DNA): TGCGCCAGCAGCTTAAGGAGCGGGAGTGAAGATACGCAGTATTTT. Translating it yields CASSLRSGSEDTQYF. This chain connects TRBV5-1 to TRBJ2-3; TRBD2 matches at 8 bases. J was trimmed by 5 bases and V by 2 bases; bases with no gene match: 7. This CDR3 contains 15 residues. Germline CDR1 and CDR2: SGHRS and YFSETQ.

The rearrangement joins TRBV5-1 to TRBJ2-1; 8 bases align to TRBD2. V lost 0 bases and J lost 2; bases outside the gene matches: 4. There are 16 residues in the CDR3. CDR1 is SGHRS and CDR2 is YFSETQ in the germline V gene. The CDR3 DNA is TGCGCCAGCAGCTTGGTGTCGGGACTAGCCTACAATGAGCAGTTCTTC. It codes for CASSLVSGLAYNEQFF.

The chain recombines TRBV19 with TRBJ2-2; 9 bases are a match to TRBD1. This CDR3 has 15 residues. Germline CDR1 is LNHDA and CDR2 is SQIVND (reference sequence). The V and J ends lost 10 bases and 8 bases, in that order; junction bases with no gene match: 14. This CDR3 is CAISTGTGFSGELFF. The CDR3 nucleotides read TGTGCCATCTCGACGGGGACAGGGTTCTCTGGGGAGCTGTTTTTT.

The CDR3 DNA reads as TGTGCCAGCAGGCCAACAGGGCGTCACACTGAAGCTTTCTTT. This encodes CASRPTGRHTEAFF. The chain is built from TRBV7-2 and TRBJ1-1; the D gene is possibly TRBD1 (6 bases). The length of the CDR3 is 14 residues. CDR1 is SGHTA and CDR2 is FQGNSA in the germline V gene. Trimming pared 6 bases from V and 3 bases from J, leaving 14 bases between.

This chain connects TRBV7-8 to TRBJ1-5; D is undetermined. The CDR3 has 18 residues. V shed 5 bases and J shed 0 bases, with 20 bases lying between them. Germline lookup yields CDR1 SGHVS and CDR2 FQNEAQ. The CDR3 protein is CASSDTLKAGDSNQPQHF. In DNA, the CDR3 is TGTGCCAGCAGCGACACTTTGAAAGCCGGTGATAGCAATCAGCCCCAGCATTTT.